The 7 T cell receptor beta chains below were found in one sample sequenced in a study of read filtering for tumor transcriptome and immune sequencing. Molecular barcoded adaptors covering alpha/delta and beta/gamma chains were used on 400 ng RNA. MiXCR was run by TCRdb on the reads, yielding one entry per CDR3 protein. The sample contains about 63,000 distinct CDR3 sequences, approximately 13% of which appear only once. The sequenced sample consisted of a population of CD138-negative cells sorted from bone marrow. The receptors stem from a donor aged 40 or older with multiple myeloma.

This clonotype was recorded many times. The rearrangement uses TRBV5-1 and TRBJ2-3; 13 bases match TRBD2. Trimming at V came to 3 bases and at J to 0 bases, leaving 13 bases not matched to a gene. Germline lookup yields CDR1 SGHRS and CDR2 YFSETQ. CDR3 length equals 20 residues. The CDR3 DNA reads TGCGCCAGCAGCTCGCCGGGACTAGCGGGGAAGCAGGAGAGCACAGATACGCAGTATTTT. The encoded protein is CASSSPGLAGKQESTDTQYF. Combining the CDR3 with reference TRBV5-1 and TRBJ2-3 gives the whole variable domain KAGVTQTPRYLIKTRGQQVTLSCSPISGHRSVSWYQQTPGQGLQFLFEYFSETQRNKGNFPGRFSGRQFSNSRSEMNVSTLELGDSALYLCASSSPGLAGKQESTDTQYFGPGTRLTVL.

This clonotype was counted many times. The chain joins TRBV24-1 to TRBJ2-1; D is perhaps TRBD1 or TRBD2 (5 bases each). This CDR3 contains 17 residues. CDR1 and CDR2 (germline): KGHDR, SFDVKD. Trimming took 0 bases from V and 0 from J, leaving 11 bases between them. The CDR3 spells CATSDLSAGSSYNEQFF. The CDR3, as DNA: TGTGCCACCAGTGATTTGTCGGCAGGGAGCTCCTACAATGAGCAGTTCTTC.

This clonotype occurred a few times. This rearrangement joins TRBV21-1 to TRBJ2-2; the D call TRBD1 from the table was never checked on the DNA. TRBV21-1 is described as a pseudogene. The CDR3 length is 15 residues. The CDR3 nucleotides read TGTGCCAGCAATCGGACAGGGGGTAACACCGGGGAGCTGTTGTTT. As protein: CASNRTGGNTGELLF.

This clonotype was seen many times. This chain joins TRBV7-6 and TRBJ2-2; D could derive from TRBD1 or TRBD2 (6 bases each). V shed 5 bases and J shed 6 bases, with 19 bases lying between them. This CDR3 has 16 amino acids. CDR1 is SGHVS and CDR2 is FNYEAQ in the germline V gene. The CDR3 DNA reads TGTGCCAGCAGCCTTAAATCGGGGGCGTATCCCGGGGAGCTGTTTTTT. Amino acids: CASSLKSGAYPGELFF.

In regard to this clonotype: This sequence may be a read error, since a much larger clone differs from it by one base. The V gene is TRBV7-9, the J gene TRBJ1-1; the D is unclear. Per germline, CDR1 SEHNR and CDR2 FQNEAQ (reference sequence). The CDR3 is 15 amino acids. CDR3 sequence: CASSLDIMPNAEVFF. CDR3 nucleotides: TGTGCCAGCAGCTTGGATATCATGCCGAACGCTGAAGTTTTCTTT.

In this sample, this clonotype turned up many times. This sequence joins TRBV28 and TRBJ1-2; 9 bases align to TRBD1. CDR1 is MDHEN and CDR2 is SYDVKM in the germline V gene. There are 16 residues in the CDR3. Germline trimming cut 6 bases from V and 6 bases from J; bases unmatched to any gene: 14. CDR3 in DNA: TGTGCCAGCAGCGCAACAGGGGGCGCCGGACCACATGGCTACACCTTC. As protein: CASSATGGAGPHGYTF.

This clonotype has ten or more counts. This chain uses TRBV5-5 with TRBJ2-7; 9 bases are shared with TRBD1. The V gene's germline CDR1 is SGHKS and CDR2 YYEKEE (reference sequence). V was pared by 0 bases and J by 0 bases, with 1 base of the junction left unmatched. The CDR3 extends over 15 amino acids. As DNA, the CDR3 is TGTGCCAGCAGCTTGGAGGGACAGGGCTCCTACGAGCAGTACTTC. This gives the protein CASSLEGQGSYEQYF.